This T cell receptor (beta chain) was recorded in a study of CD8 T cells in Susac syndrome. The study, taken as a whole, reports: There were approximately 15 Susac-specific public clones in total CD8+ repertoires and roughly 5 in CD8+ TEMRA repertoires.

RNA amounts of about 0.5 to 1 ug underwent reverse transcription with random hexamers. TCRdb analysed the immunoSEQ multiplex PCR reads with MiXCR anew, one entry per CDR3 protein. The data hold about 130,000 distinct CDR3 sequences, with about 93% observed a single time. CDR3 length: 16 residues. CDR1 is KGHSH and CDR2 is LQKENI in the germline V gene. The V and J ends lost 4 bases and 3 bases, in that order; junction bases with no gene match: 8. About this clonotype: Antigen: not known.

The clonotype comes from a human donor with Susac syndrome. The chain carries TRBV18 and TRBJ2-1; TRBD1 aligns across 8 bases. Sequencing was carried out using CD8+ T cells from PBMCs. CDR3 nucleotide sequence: TGTGCCAGCTCACTTCCCGACAGGGGAATCTACAATGAGCAGTTCTTC. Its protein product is CASSLPDRGIYNEQFF. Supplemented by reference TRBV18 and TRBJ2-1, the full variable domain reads NAGVMQNPRHLVRRRGQEARLRCSPMKGHSHVYWYRQLPEEGLKFMVYLQKENIIDESGMPKERFSAEFPKEGPSILRIQQVVRGDSAAYFCASSLPDRGIYNEQFFGPGTRLTVL.